This T cell receptor (beta chain) originates from a study of blood T cells in healthy people across ages. Germline V gives CDR1 DFQATT, CDR2 SNEGSKA (reference sequence). Trimming left V 3 bases short and J 0 bases short, with 13 bases between. The CDR3 contains 15 residues. With a J-beta primer mix and a sample-barcoded 5' primer, a second PCR ran about 6 to 11 cycles. TCRdb reprocessed the 5' RACE reads via MiXCR and lists one record per CDR3 protein. In the table there are approximately 670,000 distinct CDR3 sequences, around two fifths of which are singletons. This clonotype was picked up a small number of times.

What was sequenced was blood. The chain couples TRBV20-1 to TRBJ2-3; perhaps TRBD2 as D (5 bases). This receptor was obtained from an elderly man in good health. The CDR3 nucleotides are TGCAGTGCTAGGGCCTGGAGGAGAAGCACAGATACGCAGTATTTT. Translating gives CSARAWRRSTDTQYF.